This T cell receptor beta chain was documented in a study of T cell responses to AZD1222 COVID-19 vaccine. As for this clone: Its cognate antigen is unknown. At the DNA level, this CDR3 is encoded by other sequences in the same sample as well.

Study-level findings and limits: Females outnumbered males among donors, who were mostly white British; clonal diversity was possibly underestimated.

Germline V gene lookup returns CDR1 SGDLS and CDR2 YYNGEE. The CDR3 extends over 15 amino acids. Germline trimming cut 2 bases from V and 1 base from J; bases unmatched to any gene: 2. Libraries were prepared by immunoSEQ multiplex PCR; TCRdb keeps only in-frame clonotypes and omits some of them. Altogether 110,000 to 150,000 clones are present, about 92% being singletons, with the ten largest covering more than 8%. J is TRBJ1-3 and V is TRBV9; 8 bases match TRBD1. The material sequenced was peripheral blood, taken on day 0 of AZD1222 vaccination. The source of this sequence is an adult in good health. CDR3 in DNA: TGTGCCAGCAGCGTCACAGGGGGGTCTGGAAACACCATATATTTT. It codes for CASSVTGGSGNTIYF.